The rows below give T cell receptor beta chains drawn from one sample of a study of control samples from healthy donors and cancer patients. Clones were sequenced by immunoSEQ multiplex PCR, and TCRdb holds only the in-frame ones, with some missing. The data contain about 180,000 clones, 75% to 95% of them singletons. Sequenced sample: blood. Receptors were obtained from a middle-aged woman in good health. CDR3s include the opening cysteine and the closing phenylalanine or tryptophan. D genes are given only for firm matches. Clone size is stated in some rows and not others, as once, few, many or a class when expanded.

d_call j_call v_call clone_size cdr3_nt cdr3_aa
. TRBJ1-2 TRBV7-9 . TGTGCCAGCAGCCCAAAATCGTGGGGCGGAAACTATGGCTACACCTTC CASSPKSWGGNYGYTF
. TRBJ2-5 TRBV29-1 . TGCAGCGTTGAAGACCCCGGGCTGCCGGCCCAGTACTTC CSVEDPGLPAQYF
. TRBJ1-2 TRBV11-2 . TGTGCCAGCACTCTTGGGGACTATGGCTACACCTTC CASTLGDYGYTF
TRBD2 TRBJ2-3 TRBV5-1 . TGCGCCAGCAGCTTCGGTCCGGAGCGGGGTTTCACAGATACGCAGTATTTT CASSFGPERGFTDTQYF
. TRBJ1-4 TRBV5-1 . TGCGCCAGCAGCTTAAGGCTAGAGAGCGAAAAACTGTTTTTT CASSLRLESEKLFF
. TRBJ2-3 TRBV20-1 once TGCACCTCGGGGGGCACAGATACGCAGTATTTT CTSGGTDTQYF
. TRBJ1-5 TRBV4-1 . TGCGCCAGCAGCCAGGGGCAGAATCAGCCCCAGCATTTT CASSQGQNQPQHF
. TRBJ1-5 TRBV5-5 . TGTGCCAGCAGCTTCGACAGATATCAGCCCCAGCATTTT CASSFDRYQPQHF
. TRBJ1-3 TRBV19 . TGTGCCAGTAGTTATGCACTCGGGGCAGGATCGCGACCTTCCTCTGGAAACACCATATATTTT CASSYALGAGSRPSSGNTIYF
. TRBJ1-1 TRBV5-5 . TGTGCCAGCAACGCAAGGGCAGAACACACTGAAGCTTTCTTT CASNARAEHTEAFF
. TRBJ2-1 TRBV19 . TGTGCCACTCGACTGGGCTCCTACAATGAGCAGTTCTTC CATRLGSYNEQFF
. TRBJ2-6 TRBV5-4 . TGTGCCAGCAGCTTGTGGGCTGGGGCCAACGTCCTGACTTTC CASSLWAGANVLTF
. TRBJ2-5 TRBV9 . TGTGCCAGCAGCTCCGACGGGAGCAGAAAAGAGACCCAGTACTTC CASSSDGSRKETQYF
. TRBJ2-7 TRBV4-1 few TGCGCCAGCAGCCAAGTGACTACTTTGGGAGAGCAGTACTTC CASSQVTTLGEQYF
TRBD1 TRBJ2-1 TRBV6-1 once TGTGCCAGCAGTGAACCGGGACAGGACCCCTTCCCTTACAATGAGCAGTTCTTC CASSEPGQDPFPYNEQFF
. TRBJ1-3 TRBV6-5 . TGTGCCAGCAGTTGGTCGGGGCGCGGAAACACCATATATTTT CASSWSGRGNTIYF
. TRBJ2-7 TRBV12-3/TRBV12-4 . TGTGCCAGCAGTTTACGGAACTCCTACGAGCAGTACTTC CASSLRNSYEQYF
. TRBJ1-5 TRBV28 . TGTGCCAGCAGTTTGCAGGGTAATCAGCCCCAGCATTTT CASSLQGNQPQHF
. TRBJ1-3 TRBV9 . TGTGCCAGCAGCGTAGGTGTAATTACGGGAAACACCATATATTTT CASSVGVITGNTIYF
. TRBJ1-1 TRBV6-5 . TGTGCCAGCAGGACAGGTATGAACACTGAAGCTTTCTTT CASRTGMNTEAFF
. TRBJ2-7 TRBV24-1 . TGTGCCACCAGTGACCACCGGGACATTACTCCATACGAGCAGTACTTC CATSDHRDITPYEQYF
. TRBJ1-2 TRBV27 few TGTGCCAGCAGTTTTCAACCTCTTACAGGGTTCTATGGCTACACCTTC CASSFQPLTGFYGYTF
. TRBJ2-1 TRBV11-3 . TGTGCCAGCAGCTTAGAATGGGGGCCAGGCAATGAGCAGTTCTTC CASSLEWGPGNEQFF
. TRBJ1-1 TRBV6-4 few TGTGCCAGCAGTGAGGGGACTGGGACGGGGACTGAAGCTTTCTTT CASSEGTGTGTEAFF
. TRBJ1-1 TRBV29-1 . TGCAGCGTTGTTCAGGGCGTGAACACTGAAGCTTTCTTT CSVVQGVNTEAFF
TRBD2 TRBJ2-3 TRBV9 . TGTGCCAGCAGCGTAGGGGTGGCGGGGGGACCCACAGATACGCAGTATTTT CASSVGVAGGPTDTQYF
. TRBJ1-1 TRBV9 . TGTGCCAGCAGCGCAGCAGCCATGAACACTGAAGCTTTCTTT CASSAAAMNTEAFF
TRBD1 TRBJ1-2 TRBV12-5 . TGTGCTAGTGGTTTGATGGACAGGGAGGAAGAAGGCTACACCTTC CASGLMDREEEGYTF
TRBD2 TRBJ2-3 TRBV11-2 . TGTGCCAGCAGCTTAGACCTTAGCGGGGTTGATACGCAGTATTTT CASSLDLSGVDTQYF
. TRBJ2-2 TRBV2 . TGTGCCAGCAGTGTCGCGCCTGGGAGGTATACCGGGGAGCTGTTTTTT CASSVAPGRYTGELFF
. TRBJ1-5 TRBV7-6 . TGTGCCAGCAGCTTAACAGAGAATCAGCCCCAGCATTTT CASSLTENQPQHF
. TRBJ2-2 TRBV11-1 . TGTGCCAGCAGCTACAGGGACACCGGGGAGCTGTTTTTT CASSYRDTGELFF